Listed here are 5 T cell receptor beta chains from one sample, sequenced in a study of blood T cell repertoires in COVID-19. Sequencing used immunoSEQ multiplex PCR; TCRdb keeps in-frame clones, though not all of them. The sample consists of about 95,000 clones, approximately 84% of them appearing once. Source material: peripheral blood. The receptor set was obtained from a human donor in a cohort sampled during active COVID-19.

This chain links TRBV7-9 with TRBJ2-7, with 8 positions matching TRBD1. V lost 5 bases and J lost 3; bases outside the gene matches: 15. Germline V gives CDR1 SEHNR, CDR2 FQNEAQ (reference sequence). The CDR3 length is 17 residues. The CDR3 spells CASSGRVDRGLDYEQYF. Here the CDR3 DNA reads TGTGCCAGCAGCGGTCGGGTCGACAGGGGATTGGACTACGAGCAGTACTTC.

The J gene is TRBJ2-1, the V gene TRBV4-3; 10 nucleotides align to TRBD2. The V segment lost 4 bases and the J segment 6 bases; nucleotides outside the gene matches: 12. Germline V gene sequence: CDR1 LGHNA, CDR2 YSLEER. The CDR3 loop spans 17 amino acids. The CDR3: CASSPSSSGGASNEQFF. The CDR3 nucleotides read TGCGCCAGCAGCCCCTCATCGAGCGGGGGGGCCTCCAATGAGCAGTTCTTC.

The chain combines TRBV24-1 with TRBJ1-4, with TRBD1 identical over 7 bases. V shed 4 bases, J shed 4 bases, and the junction held 5 bases outside the gene matches. The CDR3 runs to 15 residues. The germline CDR1 and CDR2 sequences are KGHDR and SFDVKD. The CDR3: CATSERGPGNEKLFF. In DNA form, the CDR3 reads TGTGCCACCAGTGAGAGGGGGCCAGGTAATGAAAAACTGTTTTTT.

The chain joins TRBV5-1 to TRBJ2-7; TRBD2 matches at 7 bases. Germline V gives CDR1 SGHRS, CDR2 YFSETQ. The V segment lost 5 bases and the J segment 3 bases; nucleotides outside the gene matches: 11. This CDR3 comprises 15 residues. The CDR3 loop is CASSRAGDLGYEQYF. The CDR3 nucleotides are TGCGCCAGCAGTCGGGCGGGGGATCTTGGCTACGAGCAGTACTTC.

The chain combines TRBV5-6 with TRBJ2-2; 9 nucleotides line up with TRBD1. CDR3 size: 16 residues. With 2 bases clipped from V and 4 bases from J, the junction kept 6 bases outside the gene matches. The germline V gene has CDR1 SGHDT and CDR2 YYEEEE. This chain's CDR3 is CASSFKDRGSTGELFF. In DNA, the CDR3 is TGTGCCAGCAGCTTCAAGGACAGGGGAAGCACCGGGGAGCTGTTTTTT.